The next 32 T cell receptor beta chains were all read from a single sample in a study of blood T cell repertoires in COVID-19. Generated by immunoSEQ multiplex PCR, the TCRdb table keeps only in-frame clones and is missing some. The table shows tens of thousands of clones, with roughly 87% occurring only once. Sample: peripheral blood. These receptor sequences come from a man aged 18 to 29 with COVID-19, enrolled during active disease.

The rearrangement joins TRBV7-9 to TRBJ2-1; the D gene is possibly TRBD2 (5 bases). CDR1 SEHNR and CDR2 FQNEAQ come from the germline V gene (reference sequence). The CDR3 consists of 16 residues. The V and J ends lost 6 bases and 2 bases respectively, with 17 bases between them. The CDR3 DNA reads as TGTGCCAGCAGTCAAGGAGGCGGGTCCACCTACAATGAGCAGTTCTTC. This sequence encodes CASSQGGGSTYNEQFF.

The rearrangement joins TRBV24-1 to TRBJ2-7; a possible D gene is TRBD2 (5 bases). V lost 4 bases and J 6 bases, leaving 12 bases between the germline ends. The CDR3 is 13 amino acids. From germline, CDR1 is KGHDR and CDR2 SFDVKD. The CDR3 DNA follows: TGTGCCACCAGTGACCAACTAGTCTCCGAGCAGTACTTC. The encoded protein is CATSDQLVSEQYF.

The count of this clone is one. The chain joins TRBV7-9 to TRBJ2-7; D possibly corresponds to TRBD2 (6 bases). The CDR3 is 13 residues long. Germline V gene data show CDR1 as SEHNR and CDR2 as FQNEAQ (reference sequence). V gave up 5 bases and J gave up 2 bases, with 10 bases separating them. This CDR3 reads CASSRDFPYEQYF. CDR3 nucleotide sequence: TGTGCCAGCAGCCGGGACTTCCCCTACGAGCAGTACTTC.

The J gene is TRBJ2-1, the V gene TRBV19, with TRBD1 matching over 11 bases. Germline CDR1 reads LNHDA; CDR2 reads SQIVND (reference sequence). This CDR3 is 15 amino acids long. With V trimmed by 5 bases and J by 9 bases, 9 bases remained unmatched. The CDR3 nucleotides read TGTGCCAGTAGTCGTCCGGGACAGGGGGTCCGTGAGCAGTTCTTC. Protein: CASSRPGQGVREQFF.

The rearrangement links TRBV19 to TRBJ2-7; D might be TRBD2 (5 bases). Germline CDR1 is LNHDA and CDR2 is SQIVND (reference sequence). This CDR3 has 10 residues. Trimming took 6 bases from V and 9 from J, leaving 9 bases between them. CDR3 protein: CASRPEGQYF. The CDR3 region has the DNA TGTGCCAGTAGGCCAGAGGGGCAGTACTTC.

This chain links TRBV5-1 with TRBJ2-7, with 8 positions matching TRBD1. J was trimmed by 7 bases and V by 0 bases; bases with no gene match: 3. The CDR3 extends over 13 amino acids. Per germline, CDR1 SGHRS and CDR2 YFSETQ. DNA for the CDR3: TGCGCCAGCAGCTTGGATACAGGGGGAGAGCAGTACTTC. Residues: CASSLDTGGEQYF. The full variable domain, with the rest looked up from reference TRBV5-1 and TRBJ2-7, is KAGVTQTPRYLIKTRGQQVTLSCSPISGHRSVSWYQQTPGQGLQFLFEYFSETQRNKGNFPGRFSGRQFSNSRSEMNVSTLELGDSALYLCASSLDTGGEQYFGPGTRLTVT.

The CDR3 region is CASSWPSGAPYEQYF. The CDR3, as DNA: TGTGCCAGCAGCTGGCCATCAGGGGCCCCATACGAGCAGTACTTC. The V gene is TRBV5-6, the J gene TRBJ2-7, with a possible D match to TRBD1 (6 bases). Trimming took 3 bases from V and 4 from J, leaving 17 bases between them. This CDR3 spans 15 amino acids. Germline V gives CDR1 SGHDT, CDR2 YYEEEE.

This clone was picked up one time. The chain recombines TRBV5-1 with TRBJ2-1; 7 positions match TRBD2. J gave up 3 bases and V 0 bases, and 3 bases lay outside the gene matches. The CDR3 covers 15 residues. Looked up from germline, CDR1 is SGHRS and CDR2 is YFSETQ. The CDR3: CASSLGGSVYNEQFF. The CDR3 DNA follows: TGCGCCAGCAGCTTGGGCGGGAGTGTCTACAATGAGCAGTTCTTC. The full variable domain, its missing parts supplied by reference TRBV5-1 and TRBJ2-1, is KAGVTQTPRYLIKTRGQQVTLSCSPISGHRSVSWYQQTPGQGLQFLFEYFSETQRNKGNFPGRFSGRQFSNSRSEMNVSTLELGDSALYLCASSLGGSVYNEQFFGPGTRLTVL.

The genes are TRBV7-2 and TRBJ2-7, with 11 bases lining up with TRBD2. Germline CDR1 is SGHTA and CDR2 is FQGNSA. CDR3 length: 14 residues. The V gene end was trimmed by 5 bases and the J gene end by 5 bases; junction bases not matched to a gene: 5. The chain's CDR3 is CASSLSGRGNEQYF. CDR3 bases: TGTGCCAGCAGCCTTAGCGGGAGGGGCAACGAGCAGTACTTC.

V gene TRBV27 combines with J gene TRBJ2-7; perhaps TRBD1 as D (6 bases). CDR1 is MNHEY and CDR2 is SMNVEV in the germline V gene (reference sequence). The CDR3 is 12 residues long. Trimming cost V 8 bases and J 5 bases, with 13 bases left between them. The chain's CDR3 is CASGDRIHEQYF. The CDR3, as DNA: TGTGCCAGCGGTGACAGGATACACGAGCAGTACTTC.

For this clone: The sample holds other DNA sequences that translate to the same CDR3. V is TRBV9 and J is TRBJ2-7, with 7 nucleotides matching TRBD2. The CDR3 is 14 amino acids. The V gene end was trimmed by 4 bases and the J gene end by 4 bases; junction bases not matched to a gene: 8. Germline values: CDR1 SGDLS, CDR2 YYNGEE. CDR3 region: CASSPRGGSYEQYF. The CDR3 bases are TGTGCCAGCAGCCCCCGCGGCGGGAGTTACGAGCAGTACTTC. Using reference TRBV9 and TRBJ2-7 for the parts outside the CDR3, the full variable domain is DSGVTQTPKHLITATGQRVTLRCSPRSGDLSVYWYQQSLDQGLQFLIQYYNGEERAKGNILERFSAQQFPDLHSELNLSSLELGDSALYFCASSPRGGSYEQYFGPGTRLTVT.

The J gene is TRBJ1-1, the V gene TRBV28, with D unclear. Germline values: CDR1 MDHEN, CDR2 SYDVKM. V was shortened by 5 bases and J by 4 bases, with 20 bases between the two germline ends. The CDR3 runs 16 residues. The CDR3 loop is CASSDDSGRLGTEAFF. The CDR3 coding sequence is TGTGCCAGCAGTGACGACTCTGGCCGCCTAGGCACTGAAGCTTTCTTT.

The chain is built from TRBV19 and TRBJ1-2; D may be TRBD1 (6 bases). Germline assignment: CDR1 LNHDA and CDR2 SQIVND (reference sequence). The ends were cut back, 5 bases at V and 8 bases at J, with 15 bases in the middle. This CDR3 spans 13 amino acids. In DNA, the CDR3 is TGTGCCAGTAGTGAACAGGGTTTGGGCGGCTACACCTTC. The encoded protein is CASSEQGLGGYTF.

V and J are TRBV6-5 and TRBJ1-2; no reliable D call. The CDR3 length is 12 residues. Trimming took 5 bases from V and 2 from J, leaving 6 bases between them. From germline, CDR1 is MNHEY and CDR2 SVGAGI. CDR3 in amino acids: CASSNKNYGYTF. As DNA, the CDR3 is TGTGCCAGCAGTAACAAGAACTATGGCTACACCTTC.

The chain carries TRBV6-5 and TRBJ2-1; D possibly corresponds to TRBD2 (6 bases). V was cut by 5 bases and J by 9 bases, with 17 bases left in between. The CDR3 has 14 amino acids. Germline values: CDR1 MNHEY, CDR2 SVGAGI. CDR3 loop: CASSPLFSSAEQFF. For the CDR3, the DNA is TGTGCCAGCAGTCCTCTATTCTCTAGCGCTGAGCAGTTCTTC.

In its sample, this clone was seen once. The CDR3 here is CAISAERDEQYF. The CDR3 region has the DNA TGTGCCATCAGCGCTGAGAGGGATGAGCAGTACTTC. The rearrangement links TRBV10-3 to TRBJ2-7, with D possibly matching TRBD2 (5 bases). Trimming cost V 6 bases and J 7 bases, with 13 bases left between them. Germline-derived CDR1 and CDR2 are ENHRY and SYGVKD. This CDR3 has 12 amino acids.

A single count supports this clone. The chain couples TRBV28 to TRBJ2-7; D perhaps matches TRBD1 (6 bases). Germline V lookup: CDR1 MDHEN, CDR2 SYDVKM. This CDR3 has 16 amino acids. V dropped 5 bases and J dropped 1 base, with 18 bases sitting between them. DNA of the CDR3: TGTGCCAGCAGTACCCGACAGGATTTAATTTCCTACGAGCAGTACTTC. It is translated as CASSTRQDLISYEQYF. The variable domain in full, completed from reference TRBV28 and TRBJ2-7, reads DVKVTQSSRYLVKRTGEKVFLECVQDMDHENMFWYRQDPGLGLRLIYFSYDVKMKEKGDIPEGYSVSREKKERFSLILESASTNQTSMYLCASSTRQDLISYEQYFGPGTRLTVT.

This clone was seen only a few times. This chain links TRBV13 with TRBJ1-2; possibly TRBD1 for D (5 bases). V lost 1 base, J lost 4 bases, and 10 bases lay in between. CDR1 PRHDT and CDR2 FYEKMQ come from the germline V gene (reference sequence). The CDR3 extends over 14 amino acids. CDR3 DNA sequence: TGTGCCAGCAGCTTAGAACAGGAACTCTATGGCTACACCTTC. Amino acid sequence: CASSLEQELYGYTF. The entire variable domain, with the rest obtained from reference TRBV13 and TRBJ1-2, is as follows: AAGVIQSPRHLIKEKRETATLKCYPIPRHDTVYWYQQGPGQDPQFLISFYEKMQSDKGSIPDRFSAQQFSDYHSELNMSSLELGDSALYFCASSLEQELYGYTFGSGTRLTVV.

V gene TRBV7-6 combines with J gene TRBJ2-7; 16 nucleotides line up with TRBD2. Trimming at V came to 1 base and at J to 9 bases, leaving 6 bases not matched to a gene. The CDR3 is 16 amino acids. The germline V gene has CDR1 SGHVS and CDR2 FNYEAQ. The CDR3 reads CASSLEGTSGRVPQYF. In DNA form, the CDR3 reads TGTGCCAGCAGCTTAGAGGGGACTAGCGGGAGGGTTCCGCAGTACTTC. The whole variable domain, remainder taken from reference TRBV7-6 and TRBJ2-7, is GAGVSQSPRYKVTKRGQDVALRCDPISGHVSLYWYRQALGQGPEFLTYFNYEAQQDKSGLPNDRFSAERPEGSISTLTIQRTEQRDSAMYRCASSLEGTSGRVPQYFGPGTRLTVT.

The V gene is TRBV6-6, the J gene TRBJ1-5; 7 nucleotides align to TRBD1. The J segment lost 0 bases and the V segment lost 6 bases, leaving 8 bases of the junction unmatched. CDR1 is MNHNY and CDR2 is SVGAGI in the germline V gene (reference sequence). The CDR3 has 16 residues. CDR3 sequence (DNA): TGTGCCAGCAGACCCACTACAGGGGCTAGCAATCAGCCCCAGCATTTT. It translates to CASRPTTGASNQPQHF.

This chain uses TRBV4-3 with TRBJ2-7; 7 bases fit TRBD1. The J segment lost 6 bases and the V segment lost 1 base, leaving 9 bases of the junction unmatched. CDR1 LGHNA and CDR2 YSLEER come from the germline V gene. The CDR3 contains 15 residues. The CDR3 is CASSQVADRNFEQYF. The DNA of the CDR3 is TGCGCCAGCAGCCAAGTCGCGGACAGGAACTTCGAGCAGTACTTC.

The chain couples TRBV5-4 to TRBJ1-2; 7 bases match TRBD1. V was clipped by 9 bases and J by 4 bases; unmatched bases: 12. Germline-derived CDR1 and CDR2 are SGHNT and YYREEE (reference sequence). CDR3 length: 14 residues. DNA of the CDR3: TGTGCCACCACCCCTACTCAGGGGGGCTATGGCTACACCTTC. This codes for CATTPTQGGYGYTF.

This clone occurred a few times. The V and J genes are TRBV24-1 and TRBJ2-7; the match to TRBD2 covers 10 bases. Germline V gives CDR1 KGHDR, CDR2 SFDVKD. The length of the CDR3 is 16 residues. V lost 2 bases, J lost 5 bases, and 8 bases stayed unmatched. For the CDR3, the DNA is TGTGCCACCAGTGATTCAGCGGGAGGGGTCAGGAACGAGCAGTACTTC. The encoded protein is CATSDSAGGVRNEQYF.

In its sample, this clone was seen a few times. V and J are TRBV7-2 and TRBJ1-5, with D unclear. V was trimmed by 3 bases and J by 0 bases, leaving 3 bases between them. The CDR3 runs to 13 residues. CDR1 is SGHTA, CDR2 FQGNSA, per germline. CDR3 residues: CASSFYSNQPQHF. The CDR3 bases are TGTGCCAGCAGCTTTTATAGCAATCAGCCCCAGCATTTT.

The rearrangement joins TRBV7-6 to TRBJ2-2; 10 bases line up with TRBD1. This CDR3 contains 15 residues. Germline loops: CDR1 SGHVS, CDR2 FNYEAQ. The J segment lost 5 bases and the V segment lost 4 bases, leaving 4 bases of the junction unmatched. The CDR3 DNA follows: TGTGCCAGCAGCTATCGGACAGGGGGGACCGGGGAGCTGTTTTTT. Translation: CASSYRTGGTGELFF.

The rearrangement joins TRBV19 to TRBJ1-5; possibly TRBD1 for D (6 bases). From germline, CDR1 is LNHDA and CDR2 SQIVND (reference sequence). The CDR3 totals 14 residues. V lost 3 bases and J lost 5, with 11 bases in between. The CDR3 loop is CASSIGQSYQPQHF. CDR3 nucleotides: TGTGCCAGTAGTATCGGACAGTCTTATCAGCCCCAGCATTTT.

The rearrangement uses TRBV30 and TRBJ1-5; D is possibly TRBD1 (5 bases). This CDR3 is built from 12 residues. V gave up 0 bases and J gave up 13 bases, with 13 bases separating them. Per the germline V gene, CDR1 is GTSNPN and CDR2 is SVGIG (reference sequence). The DNA of the CDR3 is TGTGCCTGGAGTGTAGGGGAGGGATTGCAGCATTTT. It translates to CAWSVGEGLQHF.

This clone was counted only a few times. V is TRBV5-5 and J is TRBJ1-5, with 10 bases matching TRBD1. Germline CDR1 reads SGHKS; CDR2 reads YYEKEE (reference sequence). V was clipped by 2 bases and J by 9 bases; unmatched bases: 11. The CDR3 length is 16 residues. CDR3 DNA: TGTGCCAGCAGCTTCTATCTCCGGGACAGGGGTGGGCCCCAGCATTTT. Its protein product is CASSFYLRDRGGPQHF.

The chain is built from TRBV27 and TRBJ1-5; D remains ambiguous. V shed 5 bases and J shed 0 bases, with 8 bases lying between them. The V gene's germline CDR1 is MNHEY and CDR2 SMNVEV (reference sequence). The CDR3 length is 14 residues. CDR3 in DNA: TGTGCCAGCAGTCTGGCCTTTAGCAATCAGCCCCAGCATTTT. Translation: CASSLAFSNQPQHF.

The J gene is TRBJ2-7, the V gene TRBV7-6, with 11 bases that match TRBD2. The CDR3 loop spans 15 amino acids. V shed 3 bases, J shed 4 bases, and the junction held 5 bases outside the gene matches. Germline loops: CDR1 SGHVS, CDR2 FNYEAQ. The CDR3 loop reads CASSFSTSGEYEQYF. CDR3 DNA: TGTGCCAGCAGCTTCTCGACTAGCGGGGAGTACGAGCAGTACTTC.

The V gene is TRBV3-1 (or the pseudogene TRBV3-2), the J gene TRBJ2-7, with 10 positions matching TRBD2. Per germline, CDR1 LGHDT and CDR2 YNNKEL (reference sequence). J gave up 2 bases and V 0 bases, and 13 bases lay outside the gene matches. The CDR3 spans 19 residues. DNA for the CDR3: TGTGCCAGCAGCCAAGATGGGCGGACTAGCGGTTTATCTACCTACGAGCAGTACTTC. Its translation is CASSQDGRTSGLSTYEQYF.

This CDR3 is CASSPQTGANYGYTF. The DNA for the CDR3 is TGTGCCAGCAGCCCGCAGACAGGGGCTAACTATGGCTACACCTTC. This rearrangement joins TRBV7-3 to TRBJ1-2, with 8 bases lining up with TRBD1. The CDR3 sequence is 15 residues long. V gave up 5 bases and J gave up 0 bases; unmatched junction bases: 5. Germline loops: CDR1 SGHTA, CDR2 FQGTGA.